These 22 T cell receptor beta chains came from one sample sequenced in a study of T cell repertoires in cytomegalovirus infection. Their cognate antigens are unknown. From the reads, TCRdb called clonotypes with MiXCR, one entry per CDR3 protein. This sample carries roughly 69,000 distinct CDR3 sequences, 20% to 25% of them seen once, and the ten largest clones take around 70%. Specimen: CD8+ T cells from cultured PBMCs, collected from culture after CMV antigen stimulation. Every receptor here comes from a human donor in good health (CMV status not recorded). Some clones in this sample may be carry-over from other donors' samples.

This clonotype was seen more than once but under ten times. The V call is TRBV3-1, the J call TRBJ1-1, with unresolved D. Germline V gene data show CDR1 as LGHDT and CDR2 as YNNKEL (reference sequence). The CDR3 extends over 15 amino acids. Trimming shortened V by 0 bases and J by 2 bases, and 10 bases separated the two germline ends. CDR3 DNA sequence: TGTGCCAGCAGCCAAGAACGTCCCACCAACACTGAAGCTTTCTTT. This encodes CASSQERPTNTEAFF.

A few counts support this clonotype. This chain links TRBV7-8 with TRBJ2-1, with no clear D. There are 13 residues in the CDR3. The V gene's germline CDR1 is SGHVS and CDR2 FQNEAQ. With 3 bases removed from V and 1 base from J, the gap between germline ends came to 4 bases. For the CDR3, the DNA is TGTGCCAGCAGCTTGACATCCTACAATGAGCAGTTCTTC. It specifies CASSLTSYNEQFF.

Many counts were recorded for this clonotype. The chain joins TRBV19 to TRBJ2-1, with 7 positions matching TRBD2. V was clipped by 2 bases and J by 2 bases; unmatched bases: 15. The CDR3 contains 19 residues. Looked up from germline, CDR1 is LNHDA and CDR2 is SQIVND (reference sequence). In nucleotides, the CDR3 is TGTGCCAGTAGTATAATGGCCATGTGGGGGGGGTCACCCTACAATGAGCAGTTCTTC. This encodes CASSIMAMWGGSPYNEQFF. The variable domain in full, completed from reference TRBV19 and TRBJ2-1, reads DGGITQSPKYLFRKEGQNVTLSCEQNLNHDAMYWYRQDPGQGLRLIYYSQIVNDFQKGDIAEGYSVSREKKESFPLTVTSAQKNPTAFYLCASSIMAMWGGSPYNEQFFGPGTRLTVL.

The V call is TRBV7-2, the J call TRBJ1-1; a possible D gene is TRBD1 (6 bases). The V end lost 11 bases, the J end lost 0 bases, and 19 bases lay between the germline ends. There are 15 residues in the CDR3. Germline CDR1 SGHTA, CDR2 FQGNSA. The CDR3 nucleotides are TGTGCCTCAGATGGGGCAGGGGCGATGAACACTGAAGCTTTCTTT. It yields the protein CASDGAGAMNTEAFF.

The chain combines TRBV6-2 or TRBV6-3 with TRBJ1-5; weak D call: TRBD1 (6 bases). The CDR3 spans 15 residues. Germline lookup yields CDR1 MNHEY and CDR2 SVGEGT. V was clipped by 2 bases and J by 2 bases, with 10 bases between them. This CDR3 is CASSYASGGNQPQHF. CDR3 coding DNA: TGTGCCAGCAGTTACGCCTCAGGGGGCAATCAGCCCCAGCATTTT.

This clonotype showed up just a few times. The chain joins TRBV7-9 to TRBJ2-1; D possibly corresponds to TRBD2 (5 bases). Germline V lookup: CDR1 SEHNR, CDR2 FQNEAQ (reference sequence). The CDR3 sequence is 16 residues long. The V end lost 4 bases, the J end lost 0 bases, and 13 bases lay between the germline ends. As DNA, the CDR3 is TGTGCCAGCAGCTCGCCAGCGGCCAGCTCCTACAATGAGCAGTTCTTC. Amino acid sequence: CASSSPAASSYNEQFF.

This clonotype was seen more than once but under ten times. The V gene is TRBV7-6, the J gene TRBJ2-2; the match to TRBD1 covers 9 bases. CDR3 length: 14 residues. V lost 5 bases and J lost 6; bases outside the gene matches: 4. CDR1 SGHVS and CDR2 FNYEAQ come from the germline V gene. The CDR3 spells CASSPWTGAGELFF. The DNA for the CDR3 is TGTGCCAGCAGCCCCTGGACAGGGGCCGGGGAGCTGTTTTTT.

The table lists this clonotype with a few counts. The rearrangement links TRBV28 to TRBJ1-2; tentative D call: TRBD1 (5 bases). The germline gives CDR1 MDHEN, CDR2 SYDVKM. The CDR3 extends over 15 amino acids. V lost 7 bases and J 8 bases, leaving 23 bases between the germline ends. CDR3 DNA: TGTGCCAGCACCCCAGGAAGGGGACTCGTCTCCGGCTACACCTTC. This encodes CASTPGRGLVSGYTF.

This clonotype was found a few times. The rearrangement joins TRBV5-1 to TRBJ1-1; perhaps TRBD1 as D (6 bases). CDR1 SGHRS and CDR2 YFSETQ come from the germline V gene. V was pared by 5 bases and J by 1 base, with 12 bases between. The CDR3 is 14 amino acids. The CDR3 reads CASRHGGPNTEAFF. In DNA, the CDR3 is TGCGCCAGCAGACACGGGGGGCCGAACACTGAAGCTTTCTTT.

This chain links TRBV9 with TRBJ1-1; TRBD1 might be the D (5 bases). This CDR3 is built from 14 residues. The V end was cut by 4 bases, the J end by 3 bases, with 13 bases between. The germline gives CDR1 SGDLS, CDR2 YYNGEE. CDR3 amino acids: CASSPRDRHTEAFF. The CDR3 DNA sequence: TGTGCCAGCAGCCCCCGGGACCGCCACACTGAAGCTTTCTTT.

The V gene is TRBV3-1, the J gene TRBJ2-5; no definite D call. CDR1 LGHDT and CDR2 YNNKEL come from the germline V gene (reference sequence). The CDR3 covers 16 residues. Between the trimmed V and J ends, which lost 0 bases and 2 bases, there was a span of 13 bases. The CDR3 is CASSQELSWGQETQYF. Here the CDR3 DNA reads TGTGCCAGCAGCCAAGAGCTATCATGGGGACAAGAGACCCAGTACTTC.

CDR3 in DNA: TGTGCCAGCAGCCCCCGGACTAGCGCAGAGACCCAGTACTTC. Translating it yields CASSPRTSAETQYF. The rearrangement links TRBV7-9 to TRBJ2-5, with 9 positions matching TRBD2. V lost 5 bases to trimming and J lost 4 bases; unmatched junction nucleotides: 5. Per the germline V gene, CDR1 is SEHNR and CDR2 is FQNEAQ (reference sequence). The CDR3 length is 14 residues. Full variable domain (missing parts from reference TRBV7-9 and TRBJ2-5): DTGVSQNPRHKITKRGQNVTFRCDPISEHNRLYWYRQTLGQGPEFLTYFQNEAQLEKSRLLSDRFSAERPKGSFSTLEIQRTEQGDSAMYLCASSPRTSAETQYFGPGTRLLVL.

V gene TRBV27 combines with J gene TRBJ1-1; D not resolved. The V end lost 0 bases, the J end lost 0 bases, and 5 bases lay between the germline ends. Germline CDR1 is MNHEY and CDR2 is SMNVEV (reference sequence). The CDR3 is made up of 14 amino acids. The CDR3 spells CASSLSLLNTEAFF. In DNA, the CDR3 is TGTGCCAGCAGTTTATCGTTACTGAACACTGAAGCTTTCTTT.

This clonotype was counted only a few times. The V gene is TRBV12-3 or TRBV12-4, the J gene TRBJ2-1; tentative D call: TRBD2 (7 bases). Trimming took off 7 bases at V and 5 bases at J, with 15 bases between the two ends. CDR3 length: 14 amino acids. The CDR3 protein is CASIPMGGHNEQFF. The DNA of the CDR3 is TGTGCCAGCATCCCCATGGGGGGGCACAATGAGCAGTTCTTC.

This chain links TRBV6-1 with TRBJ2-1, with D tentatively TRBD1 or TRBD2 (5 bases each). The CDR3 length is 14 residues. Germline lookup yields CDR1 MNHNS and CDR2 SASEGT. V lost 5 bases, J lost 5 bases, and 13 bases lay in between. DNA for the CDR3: TGTGCCAGCAGTTTTGGGGGTGGGAACAATGAGCAGTTCTTC. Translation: CASSFGGGNNEQFF.

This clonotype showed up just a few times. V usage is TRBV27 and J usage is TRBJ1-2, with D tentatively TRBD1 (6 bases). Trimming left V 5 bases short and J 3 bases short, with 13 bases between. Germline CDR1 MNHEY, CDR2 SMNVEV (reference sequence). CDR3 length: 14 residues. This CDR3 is CASSLSGAYYGYTF. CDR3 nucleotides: TGTGCCAGCAGTCTCTCGGGGGCCTACTATGGCTACACCTTC.

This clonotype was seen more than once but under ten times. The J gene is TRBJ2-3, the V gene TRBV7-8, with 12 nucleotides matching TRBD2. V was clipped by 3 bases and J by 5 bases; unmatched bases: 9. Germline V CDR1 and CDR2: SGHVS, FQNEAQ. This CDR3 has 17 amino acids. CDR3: CASSFLTSGGRQDTQYF. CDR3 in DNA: TGTGCCAGCAGCTTCTTGACTAGCGGGGGACGGCAAGATACGCAGTATTTT.

CDR3 nucleotides: TGTGCCAGCGGAAAAATAAAAGACCGGGACAGGCATAGCAATCAGCCCCAGCATTTT. This sequence encodes CASGKIKDRDRHSNQPQHF. V usage is TRBV12-3 or TRBV12-4 and J usage is TRBJ1-5, with TRBD1 matching 8 bases. V was pared by 8 bases and J by 0 bases, with 18 bases of the junction left unmatched. CDR3 size: 19 residues.

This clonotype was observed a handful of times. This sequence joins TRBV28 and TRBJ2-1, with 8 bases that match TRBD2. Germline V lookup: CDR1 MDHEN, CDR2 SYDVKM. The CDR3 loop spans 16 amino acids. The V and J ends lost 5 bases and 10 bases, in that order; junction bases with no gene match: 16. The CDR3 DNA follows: TGTGCCAGCAGTCCGGTTGGGAGCGGGGGCGGGCAGGAGCAGTTCTTC. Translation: CASSPVGSGGGQEQFF.

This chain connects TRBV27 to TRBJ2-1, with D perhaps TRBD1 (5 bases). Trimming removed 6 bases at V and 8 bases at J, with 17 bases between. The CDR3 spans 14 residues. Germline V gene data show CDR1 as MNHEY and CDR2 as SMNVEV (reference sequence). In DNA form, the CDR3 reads TGTGCCAGCAGCCCGACCGCAGGGTTATATGAGCAGTTCTTC. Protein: CASSPTAGLYEQFF.

CDR3 residues: CSASHRGRGYTF. CDR3 bases: TGCAGCGCCTCGCACAGGGGTAGGGGCTACACCTTC. The chain recombines TRBV29-1 with TRBJ1-2, with 7 positions matching TRBD1. V was clipped by 7 bases and J by 8 bases; unmatched bases: 10. From germline, CDR1 is SQVTM and CDR2 ANQGSEA. This CDR3 is built from 12 residues. The full variable domain, in which reference TRBV29-1 and TRBJ1-2 provide the parts outside the CDR3, is SAVISQKPSRDICQRGTSLTIQCQVDSQVTMMFWYRQQPGQSLTLIATANQGSEATYESGFVIDKFPISRPNLTFSTLTVSNMSPEDSSIYLCSASHRGRGYTFGSGTRLTVV.

Here the CDR3 reads CASSYGGAGPDITYYNEQFF. Here the CDR3 DNA reads TGTGCCAGCAGTTACGGGGGGGCAGGCCCAGACATAACGTACTACAATGAGCAGTTCTTC. The chain uses TRBV6-2 or TRBV6-3 and TRBJ2-1; TRBD2 might be the D (7 bases). From germline, CDR1 is MNHEY and CDR2 SVGEGT. The CDR3 sequence is 20 residues long. Deletions cut 2 bases from V and 3 bases from J, with 26 bases between.